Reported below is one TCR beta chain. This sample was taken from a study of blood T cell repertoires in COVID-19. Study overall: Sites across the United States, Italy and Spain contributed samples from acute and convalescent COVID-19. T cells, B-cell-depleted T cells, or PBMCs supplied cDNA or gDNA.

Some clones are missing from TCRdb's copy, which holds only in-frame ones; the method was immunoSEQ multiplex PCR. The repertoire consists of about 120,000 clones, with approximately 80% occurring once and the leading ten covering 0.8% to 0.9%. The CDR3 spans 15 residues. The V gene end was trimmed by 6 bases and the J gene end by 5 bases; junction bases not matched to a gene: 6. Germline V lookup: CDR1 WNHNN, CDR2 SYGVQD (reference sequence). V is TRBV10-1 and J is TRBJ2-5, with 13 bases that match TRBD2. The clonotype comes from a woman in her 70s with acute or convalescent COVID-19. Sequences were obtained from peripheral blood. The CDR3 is CASSGTSGTVETQYF. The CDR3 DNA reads TGCGCCAGCAGCGGGACTAGCGGGACCGTGGAGACCCAGTACTTC.